A selection of T cell receptor beta chains follows, all from one sample in a study of blood T cell repertoires in COVID-19. The assay was immunoSEQ multiplex PCR, and TCRdb's table has in-frame clones only and misses some. The sample records 200,000 to 300,000 clones, 87% being singletons. The sample was peripheral blood. The receptors originated from a man aged 18-30 years with active or convalescent COVID-19. Both conserved end residues are part of each CDR3. The order of the fields is J gene, V gene, clone size, D gene, CDR3 protein, CDR3 DNA. The D gene is left open where the match is weak. Clone size appears in some rows only: once, few, many, or a class for an expanded clone.

TRBJ2-1 TRBV6-2/TRBV6-3 NA TRBD2 CASSRDYYNEQFF TGTGCCAGCAGTAGGGACTATTACAATGAGCAGTTCTTC
TRBJ2-3 TRBV5-4 NA TRBD1 CASSLDRGSTDTQYF TGTGCCAGCAGCTTAGACAGGGGGAGCACAGATACGCAGTATTTT
TRBJ1-3 TRBV5-5 NA NA CASSLEDGNGNTIYF TGTGCCAGCAGCTTGGAGGACGGGAACGGGAACACCATATATTTT
TRBJ2-5 TRBV4-3 NA TRBD1 CASSQAERQGDQETQYF TGCGCCAGCAGCCAGGCGGAGCGGCAGGGGGACCAAGAGACCCAGTACTTC
TRBJ1-2 TRBV11-2 NA NA CASSRTIGDLGYGYTF TGTGCCAGCAGCCGAACGATAGGGGATCTTGGCTATGGCTACACCTTC
TRBJ1-1 TRBV5-1 NA NA CASSLNPGFNTEAFF TGCGCCAGCAGCTTGAATCCGGGGTTTAACACTGAAGCTTTCTTT
TRBJ1-1 TRBV5-4 NA TRBD1 CASSNNRGQGTEAFF TGTGCCAGCAGCAACAACAGGGGGCAGGGCACTGAAGCTTTCTTT
TRBJ1-4 TRBV27 few NA CASSFSAGLSEKLFF TGTGCCAGCAGTTTTTCAGCAGGGTTATCTGAAAAACTGTTTTTT
TRBJ1-5 TRBV2 NA NA CASSEGWAGQPQHF TGTGCCAGCAGTGAAGGCTGGGCAGGTCAGCCCCAGCATTTT
TRBJ1-6 TRBV7-9 NA TRBD1 CASSSKDRGDSPLHF TGTGCCAGCAGCTCGAAGGACAGGGGCGATTCACCCCTCCACTTT